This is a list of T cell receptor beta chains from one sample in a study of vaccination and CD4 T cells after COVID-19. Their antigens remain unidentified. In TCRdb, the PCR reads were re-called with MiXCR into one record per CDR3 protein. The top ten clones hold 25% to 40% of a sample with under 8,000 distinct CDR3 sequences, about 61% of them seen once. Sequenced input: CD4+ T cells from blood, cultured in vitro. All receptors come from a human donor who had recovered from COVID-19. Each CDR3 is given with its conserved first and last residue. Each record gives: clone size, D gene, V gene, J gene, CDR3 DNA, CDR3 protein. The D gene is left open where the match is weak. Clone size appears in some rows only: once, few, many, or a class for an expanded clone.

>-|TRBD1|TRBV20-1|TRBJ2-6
TGCAGTGCTGGAGGACAGGGGGCGCGGTCTGGGGCCAACGTCCTGACTTTC
CSAGGQGARSGANVLTF
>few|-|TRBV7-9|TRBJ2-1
TGTGCCAGCAGCGCCTCAGGGAAAGTATCCTACAATGAGCAGTTCTTC
CASSASGKVSYNEQFF
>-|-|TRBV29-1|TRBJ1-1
TGCAGCGTCCGCCGGGGAAGGGACACTGAAGCTTTCTTT
CSVRRGRDTEAFF
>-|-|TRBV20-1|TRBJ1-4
TGCAGTGCTAGAGACAGGAGTAATGAAAAACTGTTTTTT
CSARDRSNEKLFF
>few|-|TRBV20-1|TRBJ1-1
TGCAGTGCTACAGACAGGACCCACACTGAAGCTTTCTTT
CSATDRTHTEAFF
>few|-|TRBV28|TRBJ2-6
TGTGCCAGCAGAGACAGTGGCGGGGCCAACGTCCTGACTTTC
CASRDSGGANVLTF
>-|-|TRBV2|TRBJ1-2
TGTGCCAGCAGTGAAGTGGGGGGATATGGCTACACCTTC
CASSEVGGYGYTF
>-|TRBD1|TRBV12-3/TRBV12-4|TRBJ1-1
TGTGCCAGCAGTGCCGGACAGGGGGCGGATGCTGAAGCTTTCTTT
CASSAGQGADAEAFF
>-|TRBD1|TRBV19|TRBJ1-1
TGTGCCAGTAGGATGCACGGAGGGGGCCCTGAAGCTTTCTTT
CASRMHGGGPEAFF
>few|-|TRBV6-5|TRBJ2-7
TGTGCCAGCAGTTACTCGATGCTGGGGGCTTACGAGCAGTACTTC
CASSYSMLGAYEQYF
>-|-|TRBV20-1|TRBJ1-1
TGCAGTGCTAGAGAGCCGGGTGGGACTGAAGCTTTCTTT
CSAREPGGTEAFF
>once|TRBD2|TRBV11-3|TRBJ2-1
TGTGCCAGCAGCCCTCGGACTAGCGGGAGCTACAATGAGCAGTTCTTC
CASSPRTSGSYNEQFF
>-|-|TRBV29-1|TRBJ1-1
TGCAGCGGTCTAGCCGTACAGGGCGGTGAAGCTTTCTTT
CSGLAVQGGEAFF
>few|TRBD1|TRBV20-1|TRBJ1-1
TGCAGTGCTCAGAACAGGGGCTCCGGCACTGAAGCTTTCTTT
CSAQNRGSGTEAFF
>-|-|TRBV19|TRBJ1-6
TGTGCCAGTAGTGCCTCGGGATATGGTTCACCCCTCCACTTT
CASSASGYGSPLHF
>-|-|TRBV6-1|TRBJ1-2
TGTGCCAGCATACAGTACACCGACTTTGCCTACACCTTC
CASIQYTDFAYTF
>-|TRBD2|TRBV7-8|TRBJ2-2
TGTGCCAGTGCTAGCGGGAGGGCACCGAACACCGGGGAGCTGTTTTTT
CASASGRAPNTGELFF
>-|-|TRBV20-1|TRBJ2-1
TGCAGCGGTACCGGGACCCTGAACAATGAGCAGTTCTTC
CSGTGTLNNEQFF
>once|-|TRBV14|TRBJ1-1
TGTGCCAGCAGCCAAGGACCCTGGACTGAAGCTTTCTTT
CASSQGPWTEAFF
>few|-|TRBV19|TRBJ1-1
TGTGCCAGTAGTGGGGGTCGTGGGGGGAACACTGAAGCTTTCTTT
CASSGGRGGNTEAFF
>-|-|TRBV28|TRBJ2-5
TGTGCCAGCAGTTCACTAGGAGAGACCCAGTACTTC
CASSSLGETQYF
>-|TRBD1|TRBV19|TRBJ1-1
TGTGCCAGTAGACCTCGGGGACAGGCGGCGGTCACTGAAGCTTTCTTT
CASRPRGQAAVTEAFF
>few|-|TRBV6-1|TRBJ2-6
TGTGCCAGCAGTGCGAGGGGAGCCGGGGCCAACGTCCTGACTTTC
CASSARGAGANVLTF
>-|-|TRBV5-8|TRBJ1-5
TGTGCCAGCGGGGGGGACTTCGGCAATCAGCCCCAGCATTTT
CASGGDFGNQPQHF
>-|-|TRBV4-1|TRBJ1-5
TGCGCCAGCAGCCATGGGGCCGATCAGCCCCAGCATTTT
CASSHGADQPQHF
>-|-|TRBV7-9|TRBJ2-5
TGTGCCAGCAGTACCAACCCCCACCAAGAGACCCAGTACTTC
CASSTNPHQETQYF
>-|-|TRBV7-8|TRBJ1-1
TGTGCCAGCAGCTTATACCTGGTCGGGGGGACTGAAGCTTTCTTT
CASSLYLVGGTEAFF
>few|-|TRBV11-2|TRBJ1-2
TGTGCCAGCAGCTTAGCACAGGGATTGGATGGCTACACCTTC
CASSLAQGLDGYTF
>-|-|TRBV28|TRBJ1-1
TGTGCCAGCAGTCGAGTGAACACTGAAGCTTTCTTT
CASSRVNTEAFF
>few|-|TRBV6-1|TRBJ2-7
TGTGCCAGCAGTGGGCTATACGAGCAGTACTTC
CASSGLYEQYF
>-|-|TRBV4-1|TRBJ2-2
TGCGCCAGCAGCCAAGAAGAAGCCAAGCGGTTGGGCACCGGGGAGCTGTTTTTT
CASSQEEAKRLGTGELFF
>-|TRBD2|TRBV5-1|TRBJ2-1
TGCGCCAGCAGTAGCGGGAGATGGGTATACAATGAGCAGTTCTTC
CASSSGRWVYNEQFF
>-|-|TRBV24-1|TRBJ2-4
TGTGCCACCAGTGATCCCTCCGGATCCAAAAACATTCAGTACTTC
CATSDPSGSKNIQYF
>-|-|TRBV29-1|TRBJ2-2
TGCAGCGTTGCAAGGGTAATAGGCACCGGGGAGCTGTTTTTT
CSVARVIGTGELFF
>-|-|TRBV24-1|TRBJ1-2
TGTGCCACCAGTGATGGGGCCGGGCCGAATGGCTACACCTTC
CATSDGAGPNGYTF
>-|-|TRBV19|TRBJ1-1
TGTGCCAGTAAGGTTCCGGGACAGAACACTGAAGCTTTCTTT
CASKVPGQNTEAFF
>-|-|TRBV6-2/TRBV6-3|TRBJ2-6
TGTGCCAGCAGTTACAACTCTGGGGCCAACGTCCTGACTTTC
CASSYNSGANVLTF
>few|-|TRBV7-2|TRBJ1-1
TGTGCCAGCAGCTTCATGGGGGCGACGAACACTGAAGCTTTCTTT
CASSFMGATNTEAFF
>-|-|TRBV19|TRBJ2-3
TGTGCCAGTAGTAGGACGATAGCGGCGTCAGATACGCAGTATTTT
CASSRTIAASDTQYF
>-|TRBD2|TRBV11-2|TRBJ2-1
TGTGCCAGCAGCTTCGGGGCTAGCGGCTACAATGAGCAGTTCTTC
CASSFGASGYNEQFF
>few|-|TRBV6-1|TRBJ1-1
TGTGCCAGCAGACCGGGACTAACTAAGAACACTGAAGCTTTCTTT
CASRPGLTKNTEAFF
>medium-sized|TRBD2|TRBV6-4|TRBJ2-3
TGTGCCAGCAGTGCAGGACTAGGGAGCACAGATACGCAGTATTTT
CASSAGLGSTDTQYF